The source of this T cell receptor beta chain is a study of identical twins. Study-level points and caveats: The authors drew conclusions from cross-sectional statistical analysis rather than following the same donors.

In TCRdb, the 5' RACE reads were re-called with MiXCR into one record per CDR3 protein. The sample yields 1.5 million to 2 million distinct CDR3 sequences, about 32% seen once. Per germline, CDR1 SGHDN and CDR2 FVKESK. The length of the CDR3 is 14 residues. V lost 0 bases to trimming and J lost 10 bases; unmatched junction nucleotides: 3. This clonotype appeared many times. Its antigen is not known. What was sequenced was cord blood. The receptor was isolated from a newborn girl in good health. This chain joins TRBV14 and TRBJ2-1, with 10 positions matching TRBD2. In nucleotides, the CDR3 is TGTGCCAGCAGCCAAGAACTAGCGGGATCCGAGCAGTTCTTC. Protein product: CASSQELAGSEQFF.